Here is one T cell receptor beta chain with its context. The PCR contained 60 Vbeta and 13 Jbeta primers. The repertoire was sequenced with immunoSEQ multiplex PCR; TCRdb's copy has only in-frame clones and lacks some. The sample carries some 140,000 clones, approximately 80% recorded once. V trimming: 2 bases; J trimming: 6 bases; junction bases outside the gene matches: 5. The length of the CDR3 is 14 residues. Germline values: CDR1 MDHEN, CDR2 SYDVKM. These data are taken from a study of cytomegalovirus exposure and HLA in healthy donors. Sequences were obtained from PBMCs. The chain recombines TRBV28 with TRBJ2-7; 9 bases are shared with TRBD1. The clonotype comes from a woman aged 35 to 49 in good health and CMV-seronegative. The CDR3 DNA sequence: TGTGCCAGCAGTTTAACGGACAGGGGCGGCGAGCAGTACTTC. It translates to CASSLTDRGGEQYF.